These T cell receptor beta chains were read from a single sample in a study of CD8 T cells in Susac syndrome. TCRdb recomputed calls from the immunoSEQ multiplex PCR reads with MiXCR, one row per CDR3 protein. The data hold some 130,000 distinct CDR3 sequences, with roughly 94% observed a single time. Sample: CD4+ T cells from PBMCs. The receptors shown here come from a human donor with multiple sclerosis. Both conserved end residues are part of each CDR3. The D gene is left open where the match is weak. Not all rows give a size; the values are once, few, many and, for expanded clones, a class.

j_call,clone_size,v_call,d_call,cdr3_aa,cdr3_nt
TRBJ2-1,NA,TRBV5-1,NA,CASSFSPVGDEQFF,TGCGCCAGCAGCTTTTCACCGGTGGGGGATGAGCAGTTCTTC
TRBJ1-2,NA,TRBV29-1,TRBD1,CSVSGQGSYTF,TGCAGCGTCTCGGGACAGGGAAGCTACACCTTC
TRBJ2-1,NA,TRBV15,TRBD1,CATSRDPQGGNNEQFF,TGTGCCACCAGCAGAGACCCACAGGGGGGCAACAATGAGCAGTTCTTC
TRBJ2-5,once,TRBV20-1,NA,CSAPGQSSFQETQYF,TGCAGTGCTCCCGGACAGTCCTCATTTCAAGAGACCCAGTACTTC
TRBJ1-2,NA,TRBV9,NA,CASSVDQTNYGYTF,TGTGCCAGCAGCGTAGATCAGACTAACTATGGCTACACCTTC
TRBJ2-5,NA,TRBV2,NA,CASSEVGGQETQYF,TGTGCCAGCAGTGAGGTGGGGGGCCAAGAGACCCAGTACTTC
TRBJ2-5,NA,TRBV20-1,NA,CSARDVRGYQETQYF,TGCAGTGCTAGAGACGTAAGAGGGTACCAAGAGACCCAGTACTTC
TRBJ1-1,once,TRBV7-9,TRBD1,CASGGTGVAVNTEAFF,TGTGCCTCGGGTGGGACAGGGGTGGCAGTGAACACTGAAGCTTTCTTT
TRBJ1-5,once,TRBV3-1,NA,CASSRSGNINQPQHF,TGTGCCAGCAGCCGTTCAGGGAACATCAATCAGCCCCAGCATTTT
TRBJ1-2,NA,TRBV30,NA,CAWSAKGAGFYGYTF,TGTGCCTGGAGTGCGAAGGGCGCCGGGTTCTATGGCTACACCTTC
TRBJ2-3,once,TRBV29-1,NA,CSVDPESTDTQYF,TGCAGCGTTGACCCCGAGTCCACAGATACGCAGTATTTT
TRBJ2-3,NA,TRBV30,NA,CAWSTWGPGTDTQYF,TGTGCCTGGAGTACCTGGGGGCCGGGAACAGATACGCAGTATTTT
TRBJ1-1,NA,TRBV29-1,NA,CSVGEGNTEAFF,TGCAGCGTTGGGGAGGGGAACACTGAAGCTTTCTTT
TRBJ2-1,NA,TRBV7-6,TRBD2,CASAGGIHNEQFF,TGTGCCAGCGCGGGGGGGATCCACAATGAGCAGTTCTTC
TRBJ2-7,NA,TRBV5-4,TRBD2,CASSLGGLAGVSSYEQYF,TGTGCCAGCAGCTTGGGGGGACTAGCGGGGGTATCCTCCTACGAGCAGTACTTC
TRBJ1-3,NA,TRBV7-9,TRBD1,CASSLPGTGSSGNTIYF,TGTGCCAGCAGCTTACCGGGGACAGGTTCATCTGGAAACACCATATATTTT